Listed here is a single T cell receptor beta chain. The data derive from a study of blood T cell repertoires in COVID-19. Study summary: PBMCs, B-cell-depleted T cells, or T cells provided the cDNA or gDNA that made up the material.

Assignment of participants to cohorts was predicated upon participant-reported clinical history. Per the original data handling: Estimation of nucleated cell counts was performed using reference gene primer amplification. TCRdb keeps only in-frame clones here, not all; method: immunoSEQ multiplex PCR. V, J and clone size were drawn from that table, and D and trimming were deduced from the DNA. The table shows 200,000 to 250,000 clones, with about 85% occurring only once. Trimming at V came to 5 bases and at J to 4 bases, leaving 17 bases not matched to a gene. The CDR3 has 18 residues. Germline assignment: CDR1 SGHTA and CDR2 FQGNSA.

The TCR was taken from a man aged 30 to 45 who had recovered from COVID-19. This rearrangement joins TRBV7-2 to TRBJ2-5, with 9 bases aligning to TRBD2. The sequenced sample consisted of PBMCs or T cells enriched from blood (not recorded which). CDR3 loop: CASSLPGRLAGLGETQYF. Here the CDR3 DNA reads TGTGCCAGCAGCCTCCCAGGGCGGCTAGCGGGATTGGGAGAGACCCAGTACTTC. The variable domain in full, completed from reference TRBV7-2 and TRBJ2-5, reads GAGVSQSPSNKVTEKGKDVELRCDPISGHTALYWYRQSLGQGLEFLIYFQGNSAPDKSGLPSDRFSAERTGGSVSTLTIQRTQQEDSAVYLCASSLPGRLAGLGETQYFGPGTRLLVL.